Below are 18 T cell receptor beta chains sequenced from a single sample in a study of OX40 agonist ivuxolimab in advanced cancers. Profiled with immunoSEQ multiplex PCR; TCRdb holds only in-frame clones, not every one. Of over 75,000 clones listed, 75% to 95% were seen once; the top ten hold 0.43%. The sequencing here drew on CD4+ or CD8+ T cells sorted from blood, taken in a trial of the OX40 agonist ivuxolimab. The receptors here all came from an adult with an advanced solid tumor such as melanoma, head and neck, liver or kidney cancer.

The V and J genes are TRBV5-1 and TRBJ2-2; D is possibly TRBD1 (6 bases). CDR3 length: 15 amino acids. Germline CDR1 SGHRS, CDR2 YFSETQ. Trimming pared 5 bases from V and 3 bases from J, leaving 14 bases between. CDR3 loop: CASRLNRVDTGELFF. In DNA, the CDR3 is TGCGCCAGCAGATTGAACAGGGTTGACACCGGGGAGCTGTTTTTT. The full variable domain, with the rest looked up from reference TRBV5-1 and TRBJ2-2, is KAGVTQTPRYLIKTRGQQVTLSCSPISGHRSVSWYQQTPGQGLQFLFEYFSETQRNKGNFPGRFSGRQFSNSRSEMNVSTLELGDSALYLCASRLNRVDTGELFFGEGSRLTVL.

The chain uses TRBV7-9 and TRBJ1-1, with D maybe TRBD1 (6 bases). V was trimmed by 5 bases and J by 8 bases, leaving 18 bases between them. This CDR3 is 14 amino acids long. The germline CDR1 and CDR2 sequences are SEHNR and FQNEAQ (reference sequence). The CDR3 sequence is CASSQDTGAWEAFF. The CDR3 DNA sequence: TGTGCCAGCAGCCAGGATACGGGGGCCTGGGAAGCTTTCTTT.

This sequence joins TRBV4-1 and TRBJ2-7; TRBD1 might be the D (6 bases). V gave up 1 base and J gave up 0 bases, with 19 bases separating them. This CDR3 is 18 amino acids long. Germline V gives CDR1 MGHRA, CDR2 YSYEKL. This chain's CDR3 is CASSQVPLPGQDSYEQYF. CDR3 nucleotide sequence: TGCGCCAGCAGCCAAGTTCCCTTGCCGGGACAAGACTCCTACGAGCAGTACTTC.

The chain links TRBV28 to TRBJ2-5; unclear D gene. CDR1 is MDHEN and CDR2 is SYDVKM in the germline V gene. With 7 bases removed from V and 4 bases from J, the gap between germline ends came to 4 bases. The CDR3 runs 10 residues. CDR3 amino acids: CASTGETQYF. The CDR3 DNA reads TGTGCCAGCACGGGAGAGACCCAGTACTTC.

The rearrangement joins TRBV11-3 to TRBJ2-3, with 7 nucleotides matching TRBD2. Germline V lookup: CDR1 SGHNT, CDR2 YENEEA. J gave up 7 bases and V 5 bases, and 9 bases lay outside the gene matches. The CDR3 runs 14 residues. This CDR3 is CASSPGLVSNTQYF. In DNA, the CDR3 is TGTGCCAGCAGCCCCGGACTAGTTTCTAATACGCAGTATTTT.

As to this clone: Other DNA sequences from this sample encode an identical CDR3 as well. The V gene is TRBV20-1, the J gene TRBJ1-2; D gene ambiguous. Germline V lookup: CDR1 DFQATT, CDR2 SNEGSKA (reference sequence). The CDR3 totals 11 residues. V lost 3 bases and J 1 base, leaving 3 bases between the germline ends. The CDR3 region is CSARDNYGYTF. The CDR3 DNA is TGCAGTGCTAGGGATAACTATGGCTACACCTTC.

The V call is TRBV2, the J call TRBJ2-7, with D hard to call. CDR1 is SNHLY, CDR2 FYNNEI, per germline. The V end was cut by 8 bases, the J end by 0 bases, with 17 bases between. The CDR3 covers 15 residues. Written as DNA, the CDR3 is TGTGCCAGCTGCAACATGGACCTTAGCTCCTACGAGCAGTACTTC. Residues: CASCNMDLSSYEQYF.

The genes are TRBV2 and TRBJ2-1, with unresolved D. Germline V lookup: CDR1 SNHLY, CDR2 FYNNEI. Trimming left V 7 bases short and J 7 bases short, with 14 bases between. The CDR3 covers 13 residues. CDR3 region: CASKLSLGNEQFF. The DNA of the CDR3 is TGTGCCAGCAAGTTGTCCTTGGGGAATGAGCAGTTCTTC. The complete variable domain, with remaining parts taken from reference TRBV2 and TRBJ2-1, reads EPEVTQTPSHQVTQMGQEVILRCVPISNHLYFYWYRQILGQKVEFLVSFYNNEISEKSEIFDDQFSVERPDGSNFTLKIRSTKLEDSAMYFCASKLSLGNEQFFGPGTRLTVL.

J is TRBJ2-5 and V is TRBV2, with D maybe TRBD2 (5 bases). Germline assignment: CDR1 SNHLY and CDR2 FYNNEI. V shed 6 bases and J shed 7 bases, with 15 bases lying between them. This CDR3 comprises 13 residues. The CDR3 coding sequence is TGTGCCAGCAGGGTCGGGGAGACGGGGACCCAGTACTTC. Encoded protein: CASRVGETGTQYF.

The J gene is TRBJ2-1, the V gene TRBV9, with TRBD2 matching over 10 bases. The germline CDR1 and CDR2 sequences are SGDLS and YYNGEE. V lost 4 bases and J lost 6; bases outside the gene matches: 10. CDR3 length equals 16 residues. Written as DNA, the CDR3 is TGTGCCAGCAGCCTCTCAGCGGGGGGGCCTATCAATGAGCAGTTCTTC. Its translation: CASSLSAGGPINEQFF.

The gene calls are TRBV6-1 and TRBJ1-5, with D uncertain. The CDR3 covers 15 residues. The V and J ends lost 1 base and 0 bases respectively, with 7 bases between them. Germline CDR1 is MNHNS and CDR2 is SASEGT. Here the CDR3 reads CASSEGLYSNQPQHF. CDR3 bases: TGTGCCAGCAGTGAAGGACTGTATAGCAATCAGCCCCAGCATTTT.

The V gene is TRBV5-4, the J gene TRBJ2-5, with 13 bases that match TRBD2. The CDR3 has 20 residues. Looked up from germline, CDR1 is SGHNT and CDR2 is YYREEE (reference sequence). V was clipped by 4 bases and J by 0 bases; unmatched bases: 15. This CDR3 is CASSPQRPTSGRIYQETQYF. The CDR3 coding sequence is TGTGCCAGCAGCCCCCAAAGGCCGACTAGCGGGAGGATATACCAAGAGACCCAGTACTTC.

The chain couples TRBV7-2 to TRBJ2-5, with a weak D call TRBD1 (6 bases). The CDR3 has 15 amino acids. V lost 3 bases and J 1 base, leaving 12 bases between the germline ends. Looked up from germline, CDR1 is SGHTA and CDR2 is FQGNSA. In DNA form, the CDR3 reads TGTGCCAGCAGCTTCCCAACAGGGTTCCAAGAGACCCAGTACTTC. As protein: CASSFPTGFQETQYF.

The V gene is TRBV7-2, the J gene TRBJ2-7, with D hard to call. This CDR3 is 15 amino acids long. The ends were cut back, 5 bases at V and 2 bases at J, with 16 bases in the middle. Per germline, CDR1 SGHTA and CDR2 FQGNSA. As DNA, the CDR3 is TGTGCCAGCAGCCAAGACGTCCGAACAGCCTACGAGCAGTACTTC. This encodes CASSQDVRTAYEQYF.

The V call is TRBV5-4, the J call TRBJ1-6; 8 positions agree with TRBD1. The V and J ends lost 4 bases and 11 bases, in that order; junction bases with no gene match: 14. Germline-derived CDR1 and CDR2 are SGHNT and YYREEE (reference sequence). The CDR3 consists of 16 residues. CDR3 protein: CASSGEDRVVVAPLHF. The CDR3 nucleotides read TGTGCCAGCAGCGGGGAGGACAGGGTAGTCGTGGCACCCCTCCACTTT.

The J gene is TRBJ2-7, the V gene TRBV7-9; D is unresolved. Germline V gene lookup returns CDR1 SEHNR and CDR2 FQNEAQ (reference sequence). V was shortened by 2 bases and J by 6 bases, with 11 bases between the two germline ends. The CDR3 length is 13 residues. The CDR3 loop reads CASSLPKVREQYF. In DNA, the CDR3 is TGTGCCAGCAGCTTACCAAAGGTCCGCGAGCAGTACTTC.

The chain couples TRBV19 to TRBJ1-2, with a weak D call TRBD1 (6 bases). The CDR3 spans 14 residues. V lost 4 bases to trimming and J lost 7 bases, with 16 bases between them. Germline V gene sequence: CDR1 LNHDA, CDR2 SQIVND (reference sequence). CDR3 amino acids: CASSNQGTSLGYTF. CDR3 bases: TGTGCCAGTAGTAACCAGGGGACTTCCCTTGGCTACACCTTC.

The CDR3 DNA is TGTGCCAGCTCACCTAGGGGACAGGGGAACACTGAAGCTTTCTTT. It yields the protein CASSPRGQGNTEAFF. The chain carries TRBV18 and TRBJ1-1; TRBD1 matches at 9 bases. The CDR3 totals 15 residues. Germline V lookup: CDR1 KGHSH, CDR2 LQKENI. V shed 3 bases and J 1 base; nucleotides not matched to a gene: 3.